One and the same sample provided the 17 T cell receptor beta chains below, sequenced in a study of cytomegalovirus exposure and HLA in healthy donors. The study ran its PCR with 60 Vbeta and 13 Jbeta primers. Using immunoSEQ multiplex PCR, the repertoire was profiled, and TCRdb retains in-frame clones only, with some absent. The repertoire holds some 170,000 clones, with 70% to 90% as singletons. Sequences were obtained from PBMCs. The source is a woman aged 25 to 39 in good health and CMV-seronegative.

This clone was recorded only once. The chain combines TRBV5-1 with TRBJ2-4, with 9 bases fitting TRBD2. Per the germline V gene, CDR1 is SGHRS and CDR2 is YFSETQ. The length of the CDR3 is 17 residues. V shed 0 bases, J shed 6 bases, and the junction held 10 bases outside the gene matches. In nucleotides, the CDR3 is TGCGCCAGCAGCTTGGGGGCTAGCGGGGTATACGGAAACATTCAGTACTTC. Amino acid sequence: CASSLGASGVYGNIQYF.

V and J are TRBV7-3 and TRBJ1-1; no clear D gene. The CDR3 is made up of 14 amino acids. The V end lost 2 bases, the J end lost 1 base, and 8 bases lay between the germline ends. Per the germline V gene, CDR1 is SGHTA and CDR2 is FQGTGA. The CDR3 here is CASSLGPANTEAFF. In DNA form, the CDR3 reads TGTGCCAGCAGCTTAGGGCCAGCGAACACTGAAGCTTTCTTT. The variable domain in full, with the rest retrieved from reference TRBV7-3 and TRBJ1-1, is GAGVSQTPSNKVTEKGKYVELRCDPISGHTALYWYRQSLGQGPEFLIYFQGTGAADDSGLPNDRFFAVRPEGSVSTLKIQRTERGDSAVYLCASSLGPANTEAFFGQGTRLTVV.

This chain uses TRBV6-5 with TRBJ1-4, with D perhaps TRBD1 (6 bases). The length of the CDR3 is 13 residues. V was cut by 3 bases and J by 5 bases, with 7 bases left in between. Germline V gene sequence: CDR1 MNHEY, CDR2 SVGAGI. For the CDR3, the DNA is TGTGCCAGCAGTTATCAGGGGAATGAAAAACTGTTTTTT. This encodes CASSYQGNEKLFF.

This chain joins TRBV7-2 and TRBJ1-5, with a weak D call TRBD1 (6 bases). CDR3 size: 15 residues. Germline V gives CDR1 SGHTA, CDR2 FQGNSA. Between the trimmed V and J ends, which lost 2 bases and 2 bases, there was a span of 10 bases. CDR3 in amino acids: CASSLFKGGNQPQHF. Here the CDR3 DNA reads TGTGCCAGCAGCTTATTTAAGGGGGGCAATCAGCCCCAGCATTTT.

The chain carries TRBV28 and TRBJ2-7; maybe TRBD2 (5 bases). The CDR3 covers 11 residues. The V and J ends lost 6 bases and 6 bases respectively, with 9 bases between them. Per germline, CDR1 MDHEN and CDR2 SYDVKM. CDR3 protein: CASRASLEQYF. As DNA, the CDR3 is TGTGCCAGCAGAGCTAGCCTCGAGCAGTACTTC.

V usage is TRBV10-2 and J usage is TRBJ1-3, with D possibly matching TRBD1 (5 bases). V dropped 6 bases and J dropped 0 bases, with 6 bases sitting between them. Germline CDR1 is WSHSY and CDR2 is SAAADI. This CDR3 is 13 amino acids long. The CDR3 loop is CASRDNSGNTIYF. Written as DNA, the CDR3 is TGCGCCAGCAGGGACAACTCTGGAAACACCATATATTTT.

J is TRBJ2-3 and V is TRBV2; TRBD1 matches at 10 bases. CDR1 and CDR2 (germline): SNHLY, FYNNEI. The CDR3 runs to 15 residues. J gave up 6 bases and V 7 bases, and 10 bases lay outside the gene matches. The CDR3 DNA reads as TGTGCCAGCACCACCCCGGGACAGGGGATCGATACGCAGTATTTT. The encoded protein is CASTTPGQGIDTQYF.

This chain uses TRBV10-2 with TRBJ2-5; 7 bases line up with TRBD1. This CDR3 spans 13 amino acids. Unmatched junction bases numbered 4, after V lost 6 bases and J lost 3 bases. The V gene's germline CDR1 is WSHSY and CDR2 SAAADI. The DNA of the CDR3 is TGCGCCAGCAGCGATGGGACAGAAGAGACCCAGTACTTC. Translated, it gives CASSDGTEETQYF.

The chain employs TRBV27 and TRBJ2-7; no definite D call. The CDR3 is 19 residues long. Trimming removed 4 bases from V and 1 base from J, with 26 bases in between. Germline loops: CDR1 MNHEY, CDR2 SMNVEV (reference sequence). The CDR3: CASSSRLPLGSHPSYEQYF. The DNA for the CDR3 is TGTGCCAGCAGTTCCCGTCTCCCCCTCGGTAGCCATCCTTCCTACGAGCAGTACTTC.

The CDR3, as DNA: TGCGCCAGCAGGGGCGGGGGGCTTAGCGGTGAGCAGTTCTTC. Its translation: CASRGGGLSGEQFF. The chain couples TRBV5-1 to TRBJ2-1; 8 bases fit TRBD2. This CDR3 has 14 residues. The germline CDR1 and CDR2 sequences are SGHRS and YFSETQ. Germline trimming cut 5 bases from V and 9 bases from J; bases unmatched to any gene: 10.

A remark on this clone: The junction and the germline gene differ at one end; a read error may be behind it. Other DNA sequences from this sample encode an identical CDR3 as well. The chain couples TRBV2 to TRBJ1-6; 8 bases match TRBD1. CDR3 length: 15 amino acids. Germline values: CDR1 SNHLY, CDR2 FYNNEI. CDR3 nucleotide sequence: TGTGCCAGCACCTCGGACAGGGTTCGTAATTCGCCCCTCCACTTT. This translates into CASTSDRVRNSPLHF.

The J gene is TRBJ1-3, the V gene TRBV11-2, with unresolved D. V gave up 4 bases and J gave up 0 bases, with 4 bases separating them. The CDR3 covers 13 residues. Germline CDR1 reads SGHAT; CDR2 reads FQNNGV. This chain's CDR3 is CASSSSSGNTIYF. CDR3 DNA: TGTGCCAGCAGCTCCTCCTCTGGAAACACCATATATTTT.

The CDR3 sequence is CASSQEEAEQFF. Here the CDR3 DNA reads TGTGCCAGCAGCCAAGAGGAGGCTGAGCAGTTCTTC. The chain links TRBV14 to TRBJ2-1; maybe TRBD2 (5 bases). V lost 0 bases and J lost 9, with 6 bases in between. This CDR3 comprises 12 residues. Germline-derived CDR1 and CDR2 are SGHDN and FVKESK.

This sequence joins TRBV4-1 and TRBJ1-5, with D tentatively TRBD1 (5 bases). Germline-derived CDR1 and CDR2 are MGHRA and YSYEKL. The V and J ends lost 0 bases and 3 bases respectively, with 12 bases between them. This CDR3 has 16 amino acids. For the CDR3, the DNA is TGCGCCAGCAGCCAAGACCCCCGGGGGGTCAATCAGCCCCAGCATTTT. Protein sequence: CASSQDPRGVNQPQHF.

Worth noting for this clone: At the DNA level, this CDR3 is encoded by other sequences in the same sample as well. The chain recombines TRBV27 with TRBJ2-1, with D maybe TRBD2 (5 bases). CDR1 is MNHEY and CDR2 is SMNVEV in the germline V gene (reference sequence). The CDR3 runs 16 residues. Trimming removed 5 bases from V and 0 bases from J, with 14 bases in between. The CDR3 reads CASSPPAGSSYNEQFF. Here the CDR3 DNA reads TGTGCCAGCAGTCCCCCGGCGGGCAGCTCCTACAATGAGCAGTTCTTC.

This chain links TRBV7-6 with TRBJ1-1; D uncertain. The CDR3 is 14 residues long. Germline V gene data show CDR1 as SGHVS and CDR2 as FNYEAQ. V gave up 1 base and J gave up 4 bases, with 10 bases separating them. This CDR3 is CASSLVRGSTEAFF. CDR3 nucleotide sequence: TGTGCCAGCAGCTTAGTGCGGGGTAGCACTGAAGCTTTCTTT.

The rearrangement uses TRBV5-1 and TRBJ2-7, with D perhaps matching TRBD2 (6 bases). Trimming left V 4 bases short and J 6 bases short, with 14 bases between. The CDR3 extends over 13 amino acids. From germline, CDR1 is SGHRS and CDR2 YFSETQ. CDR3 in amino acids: CASSATAGSEQYF. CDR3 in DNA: TGCGCCAGCAGCGCCACGGCGGGGTCCGAGCAGTACTTC.